This is a list of T cell receptor beta chains from one sample in a study of shared T cell receptors in the human thymus. Sequencing was performed with immunoSEQ multiplex PCR; in TCRdb, only in-frame clones are kept and a portion is missing. Of about 730,000 clones listed, approximately 83% are singletons. These same data were also listed under a study on human thymus T cells.

Input material: thymocytes. These TCRs come from a girl less than two years old with a congenital heart defect. Both conserved end residues are part of each CDR3. D genes are given only for firm matches. Size is stated for part of the rows, as once, few or many counts, or as a class when the clone is expanded.

>TRBV10-1|-|TRBJ1-1|-|15
TGCGCCAGCAGCCCAGGGGCCGAGCCGAACACTGAAGCTTTCTTT
CASSPGAEPNTEAFF
>TRBV6-5|-|TRBJ2-3|once|12
TGTGCCAGCAGCCACTTATGGGATACGCAGTATTTT
CASSHLWDTQYF
>TRBV5-1|-|TRBJ2-5|once|14
TGCGCCAGCAGCTTGTCCCCAGATCAAGAGACCCAGTACTTC
CASSLSPDQETQYF
>TRBV2|-|TRBJ2-5|-|14
TGTGCCAGCAGTGAGGGCAGAGGGAAAGAGACCCAGTACTTC
CASSEGRGKETQYF
>TRBV4-3|TRBD1|TRBJ2-2|few|18
TGCGCCAGCAGCCAAGATCACCGGACAGGGAGAAACACCGGGGAGCTGTTTTTT
CASSQDHRTGRNTGELFF
>TRBV15|-|TRBJ1-2|-|15
TGTGCCACCAGCAGAGATGTAACAGGAAACTATGGCTACACCTTC
CATSRDVTGNYGYTF
>TRBV6-1|-|TRBJ2-7|-|15
TGTGCCAGCAGTCCTCGGACCGTGACAGACTACGAGCAGTACTTC
CASSPRTVTDYEQYF
>TRBV7-9|-|TRBJ2-1|-|14
TGTGCCAGCAGCTTAAGACATACATACAATGAGCAGTTCTTC
CASSLRHTYNEQFF
>TRBV7-6|-|TRBJ2-7|few|17
TGTGCCAGCACCCCTAAAGAGGCCGCGGACTTAAACTACGAGCAGTACTTC
CASTPKEAADLNYEQYF
>TRBV10-3|TRBD1|TRBJ1-2|-|14
TGTGCCACCACCCCCGACAGGGGAGACGATGGCTACACCTTC
CATTPDRGDDGYTF
>TRBV30|TRBD2|TRBJ2-1|-|15
TGTGCCTGGGATTTCCTAGCGGGGGGTTACAATGAGCAGTTCTTC
CAWDFLAGGYNEQFF
>TRBV2|TRBD1|TRBJ1-2|once|17
TGTGCCAGCAGTGTTCGGACAGGGCCCTATCGTAACTATGGCTACACCTTC
CASSVRTGPYRNYGYTF
>TRBV4-3|-|TRBJ1-6|-|20
TGCGCCAGCAGCCAGGGGTTACTCACAGGGCCCACCGCCCATAATTCACCCCTCCACTTT
CASSQGLLTGPTAHNSPLHF
>TRBV7-8|-|TRBJ1-5|-|14
TGTGCCAGCAGCTTCCGACAGAGCAATCAGCCCCAGCATTTT
CASSFRQSNQPQHF
>TRBV5-8|-|TRBJ1-2|-|11
TGTGCCAGGACAAGGGGAAGCGGCTACACCTTC
CARTRGSGYTF
>TRBV4-3|-|TRBJ1-2|-|15
TGCGCCAGCAGCCAAGACGTTCGAGACAGCAAGGGCTACACCTTC
CASSQDVRDSKGYTF
>TRBV28|-|TRBJ1-2|few|14
TGTGCCAGCAGTTCCGCGGGGTGGGTGGATGGCTACACCTTC
CASSSAGWVDGYTF
>TRBV4-1|-|TRBJ1-1|-|15
TGCGCCAGCAGCCAAGAGCCAGGGGCCGACACTGAAGCTTTCTTT
CASSQEPGADTEAFF
>TRBV6-1|TRBD1|TRBJ2-5|few|14
TGTGCCAGCAACTCGGGACAGAAACAAGAGACCCAGTACTTC
CASNSGQKQETQYF
>TRBV10-3|TRBD2|TRBJ2-4|-|17
TGTGCCATCAGTGAGGCAAAGGGGCGGGAGGCCAAAAACATTCAGTACTTC
CAISEAKGREAKNIQYF
>TRBV5-1|-|TRBJ1-2|-|15
TGCGCCAGCAGCCCGGAGGGGTTATATGTCTATGGCTACACCTTC
CASSPEGLYVYGYTF
>TRBV12-5|-|TRBJ2-1|-|17
TGTGCTAGTGGTTTAAGGCGGGCGGCGGGGCCCTACAATGAGCAGTTCTTC
CASGLRRAAGPYNEQFF
>TRBV4-1|-|TRBJ1-1|-|17
TGCGCCAGCAGCCAAGACTTTTCGACAGGACAGAACACTGAAGCTTTCTTT
CASSQDFSTGQNTEAFF
>TRBV12-2|-|TRBJ2-3|few|14
TGTGCAAGTCGCTCCGGACAGGACACAGATACGCAGTATTTT
CASRSGQDTDTQYF
>TRBV5-5|TRBD1|TRBJ2-3|-|17
TGTGCCAGCAGCTTGGCCTCCGGGACAGGGGTTACAGATACGCAGTATTTT
CASSLASGTGVTDTQYF
>TRBV4-1|TRBD2|TRBJ2-5|-|17
TGCGCCAGCAGCCAAGAAGGATTGGTAGCGGGGCAAGGGACCCAGTACTTC
CASSQEGLVAGQGTQYF
>TRBV7-8|TRBD2|TRBJ2-3|-|20
TGTGCCAGCAGCTTAGTCCAGTGGACTAGCGGGGTTAATTGGGCAGATACGCAGTATTTT
CASSLVQWTSGVNWADTQYF
>TRBV4-1|-|TRBJ2-7|-|15
TGCGCCAGCAGCCAAGATTGCGACAGTTCCTACGAGCAGTACTTC
CASSQDCDSSYEQYF
>TRBV9|TRBD2|TRBJ2-1|-|16
TGTGCCAGCAGCGCGACTAGCGGGGGCTCATACAATGAGCAGTTCTTC
CASSATSGGSYNEQFF
>TRBV5-1|-|TRBJ1-6|-|14
TGCGCCAGCAGCCCCTTTACAACCTCACCACCCCTCCACTTT
CASSPFTTSPPLHF
>TRBV6-6|-|TRBJ1-1|once|14
TGTGCCAGCAGTTACTCGGAGGAGAACACTGAAGCTTTCTTT
CASSYSEENTEAFF
>TRBV11-2|TRBD1|TRBJ2-1|-|17
TGTGCCAGCAGCTCGGAACCGAGGTCGGGACAGATGGATGAGCAGTTCTTC
CASSSEPRSGQMDEQFF
>TRBV19|-|TRBJ1-5|-|15
TGTGCCAGTAGTTCGGGGGGGGGTGACCATCAGCCCCAGCATTTT
CASSSGGGDHQPQHF
>TRBV5-8|TRBD1|TRBJ1-1|-|15
TGTGCCAGCAGCTACCGGGACAGGGGGCAAACTGAAGCTTTCTTT
CASSYRDRGQTEAFF
>TRBV9|TRBD1|TRBJ1-2|-|14
TGTGCCAGCAGCGTAGGGCAGGGGGCGTATGGCTACACCTTC
CASSVGQGAYGYTF
>TRBV11-2|-|TRBJ1-6|-|19
TGTGCCAGCAGCTTAGAAGTGGGGCGGTCCGATAATTATAATTCACCCCTCCACTTT
CASSLEVGRSDNYNSPLHF
>TRBV30|TRBD1|TRBJ2-4|-|17
TGTGCCTGGAGTAGAATGAGGACAGGGGAATCCAAAAACATTCAGTACTTC
CAWSRMRTGESKNIQYF
>TRBV11-2|TRBD2|TRBJ2-3|-|18
TGTGCCAGCAGCTTTAATTTAACGTTCGGACTAGCCGAGGATACGCAGTATTTT
CASSFNLTFGLAEDTQYF
>TRBV6-1|-|TRBJ2-7|-|13
TGTGCCAGCAGTGAGCAGGGGTCCTACGAGCAGTACTTC
CASSEQGSYEQYF